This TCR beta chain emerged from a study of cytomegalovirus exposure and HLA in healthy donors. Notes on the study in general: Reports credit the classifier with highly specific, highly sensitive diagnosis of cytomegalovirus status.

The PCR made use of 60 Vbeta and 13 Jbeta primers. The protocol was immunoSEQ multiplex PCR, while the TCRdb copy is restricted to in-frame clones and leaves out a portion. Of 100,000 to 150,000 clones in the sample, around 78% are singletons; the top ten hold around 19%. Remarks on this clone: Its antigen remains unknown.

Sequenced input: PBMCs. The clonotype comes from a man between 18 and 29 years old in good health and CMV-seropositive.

CDR3 DNA sequence: TGTGCCAGCAGCTCCCGACAGGACGAGCAGTACTTC. It is translated as CASSSRQDEQYF. V and J are TRBV6-5 and TRBJ2-7; possibly TRBD1 for D (6 bases). The germline CDR1 and CDR2 sequences are MNHEY and SVGAGI. This CDR3 has 12 amino acids. With 6 bases removed from V and 5 bases from J, the gap between germline ends came to 11 bases.